This entry features one TCR beta chain sequence. Its antigen is unknown. Pooled in the analysis were second doses at about 4 or about 12 weeks. Deletions cut 2 bases from V and 0 bases from J, with 7 bases between. The CDR3 spans 14 residues. Germline CDR1 reads SEHNR; CDR2 reads FQNEAQ (reference sequence). The assay was immunoSEQ multiplex PCR, and TCRdb's table has in-frame clones only and misses some. In the table there are fewer than 120,000 clones, approximately 94% of which are singletons. These data come from a study of T cell responses to AZD1222 COVID-19 vaccine. General study findings and limits: In the spike-specific TCR repertoire, nearly half reportedly target unmutated variant regions. Spike regions recognized by vaccine-associated CD4 TCRs spanned the protein, led by 160-218 and 743-854. Spike-specific TCR breadth and depth went up after people got two AZD1222 doses.

Specimen: peripheral blood, collected 28 days after the second AZD1222 dose. The rearrangement links TRBV7-9 to TRBJ1-2, with D maybe TRBD1 (5 bases). The TCR comes from an adult who received the AZD1222 COVID-19 vaccine. This CDR3 reads CASSLRGSNYGYTF. CDR3 in DNA: TGTGCCAGCAGCTTACGGGGGTCTAACTATGGCTACACCTTC. The whole variable domain, remainder taken from reference TRBV7-9 and TRBJ1-2, is DTGVSQNPRHKITKRGQNVTFRCDPISEHNRLYWYRQTLGQGPEFLTYFQNEAQLEKSRLLSDRFSAERPKGSFSTLEIQRTEQGDSAMYLCASSLRGSNYGYTFGSGTRLTVV.